These 5 T cell receptor beta chains were all obtained from the same sample, sequenced in a study of T cells in Graves' hyperthyroidism and ophthalmopathy. Researchers amplified the TCR beta CDR3 regions from RNA transcripts. In the first-round RT-PCR of the TCR CDR3, the HTBI primer set was used. In TCRdb, the multiplex PCR reads were re-called with MiXCR into one record per CDR3 protein. This table holds some 740,000 distinct CDR3 sequences, 12% to 15% found once. The sample consisted of blood. The receptors come from a woman aged 18-29 years with Graves' hyperthyroidism.

In this sample, this clonotype turned up many times. The rearrangement uses TRBV9 and TRBJ1-1; D is perhaps TRBD1 (6 bases). The CDR3 loop spans 14 amino acids. Germline loops: CDR1 SGDLS, CDR2 YYNGEE. Trimming took 4 bases from V and 2 from J, leaving 12 bases between them. CDR3 nucleotide sequence: TGTGCCAGCAGCCCGACAGGCACCAACACTGAAGCTTTCTTT. Protein product: CASSPTGTNTEAFF.

This clonotype was picked up many times. At one boundary the junction diverges from the germline segment, which might be a read error. V usage is TRBV7-7 and J usage is TRBJ2-1; no firm D call. Looked up from germline, CDR1 is SSHAT and CDR2 is FNYEAQ (reference sequence). The CDR3 loop spans 16 amino acids. The CDR3 DNA sequence: TGTGCTAGCAGCTTAAGTGCGGTGAGCTCCTACAATGAGCAGTTCTTC. Amino acid sequence: CASSLSAVSSYNEQFF.

V usage is TRBV20-1 and J usage is TRBJ2-1; weak D call: TRBD2 (6 bases). The germline V gene encodes CDR1 DFQATT and CDR2 SNEGSKA (reference sequence). This CDR3 has 14 residues. V was trimmed by 3 bases and J by 7 bases, leaving 16 bases between them. The CDR3 nucleotides are TGCAGTGCTAGTGCGGGGAGGAGGTATAATGAGCAGTTCTTC. This gives the protein CSASAGRRYNEQFF.

This clonotype was found many times. The chain uses TRBV20-1 and TRBJ1-6; D is unresolved. V was cut by 0 bases and J by 9 bases, with 9 bases left in between. Germline CDR1 reads DFQATT; CDR2 reads SNEGSKA (reference sequence). This CDR3 comprises 13 residues. CDR3 sequence reads: CSARDGSASPLHF. The CDR3 DNA sequence: TGCAGTGCTAGAGATGGGTCAGCTTCACCCCTCCACTTT.

This clonotype occurred many times. The gene calls are TRBV2 and TRBJ2-7; D gene ambiguous. Trimming took off 4 bases at V and 0 bases at J, with 10 bases between the two ends. Germline CDR1 reads SNHLY; CDR2 reads FYNNEI. CDR3 length: 14 residues. CDR3 DNA sequence: TGTGCCAGCAGTGTGCACAGTGCCTCCTACGAGCAGTACTTC. It is translated as CASSVHSASYEQYF.